This is a list of T cell receptor beta chains from one sample in a study of response to subunit inactivated influenza vaccine. MiXCR was run by TCRdb on the RT-PCR reads, yielding one entry per CDR3 protein. The sample holds about 520,000 distinct CDR3 sequences, approximately 24% seen once. The material sequenced was CD4+ T cells sorted from PBMCs, taken 5 days after vaccination. Receptor source: a man aged 50-60 years who received an inactivated influenza vaccine. Both conserved end residues are part of each CDR3. D genes are given only for firm matches. Size is omitted from some rows. Given values are once, few, many or a class for expanded clones.

d_call | j_call | clone_size | v_call | cdr3_nt | cdr3_aa
. | TRBJ2-4 | . | TRBV3-1 | TGTGCCAGCAGCCAATCACTAGCCGACTTC | CASSQSLADF
. | TRBJ2-5 | . | TRBV3-1 | TGTGCCAGCAGCCTATATCGGTTGCGGGTCCGCCAAGAGACCCAGTACTTC | CASSLYRLRVRQETQYF
. | TRBJ2-1 | many | TRBV5-1 | TGCGCCAGCAGCTCATCGGGACTGAATTACAATGAGCAGTTCTTC | CASSSSGLNYNEQFF
. | TRBJ2-7 | . | TRBV6-2/TRBV6-3 | TGTGCCAGCAGTTACGGAGGTTACTACGAGCAGTACTTC | CASSYGGYYEQYF
TRBD2 | TRBJ2-5 | . | TRBV3-1 | TGTGCCAGCAGCCCCACTAGCGGTAAAGAGACCCAGTACTTC | CASSPTSGKETQYF
. | TRBJ2-3 | few | TRBV4-2 | TGTGCCAGCAGCCAAGCAGGGGACCGCACAGATACGCAGTATTTT | CASSQAGDRTDTQYF
. | TRBJ2-5 | many | TRBV5-1 | TGCGCCAGCAGCTTGGCCGAGTTAGAACAAGAGACCCAGTACTTC | CASSLAELEQETQYF
. | TRBJ2-7 | few | TRBV10-3 | TGTGCCATCAGTGAAAGAGGGCTCGAGCAGTACTTC | CAISERGLEQYF
. | TRBJ2-1 | few | TRBV11-3 | TGTGCCAGCAGCCATGTCCGGGGGCGTGAGCAGTTCTTC | CASSHVRGREQFF
. | TRBJ2-3 | . | TRBV5-5 | TGTGCCACCCAAATGGGACCCGGCACAGATACGCAGTATTTT | CATQMGPGTDTQYF
TRBD1 | TRBJ1-5 | few | TRBV6-2/TRBV6-3 | TGTGCCAGCAGTTACTTACAGGGGTATCAGCCCCAGCATTTT | CASSYLQGYQPQHF
. | TRBJ2-5 | . | TRBV5-1 | TGCGCCAGCAGCTTGGATCCGGCCACCCAGTACTTC | CASSLDPATQYF
. | TRBJ2-7 | few | TRBV6-2/TRBV6-3 | TGTGCCAGCAGTCTACAATACTACGAGCAGTACTTC | CASSLQYYEQYF
. | TRBJ2-7 | . | TRBV2 | TGTGCCAGCTCGAGGTACGGATCCTACGAGCAGTACTTC | CASSRYGSYEQYF
. | TRBJ2-1 | . | TRBV4-2 | TGTGCCAGCAGCCCGGGGAGGACGACCTACAATGAGCAGTTCTTC | CASSPGRTTYNEQFF
. | TRBJ2-7 | . | TRBV20-1 | TGCAGTGCTAGAAGGGGCCTTGCCTACGAGCAGTACTTC | CSARRGLAYEQYF
. | TRBJ2-7 | . | TRBV12-3/TRBV12-4 | TGTGCCAGCAGTTTAAGGGGGGGGCCCTCCTACGAGCAGTACTTC | CASSLRGGPSYEQYF